Listed below are T cell receptor beta chains from one sample, sequenced in a study of Japanese encephalitis immunity and Zika vaccine responses. TCRdb re-analysed the 5' RACE reads in MiXCR, keeping a single row per CDR3 protein. The sample carries under 500 distinct CDR3 sequences, roughly 2.3% recorded once. The material sequenced was antigen-activated CD4+ T cells from blood, cultured, taken during a Zika inactivated vaccine study. The receptors come from an adult man who received an inactivated Zika virus vaccine. The CDR3 runs from the conserved cysteine through the conserved F or W. D genes are given only for firm matches. Only some rows state a clone size, as once, few, many or a class for expanded clones.

CDR3 DNA	CDR3 protein	J gene	D gene	clone size	V gene
TGCAGTGCTAGGTGGCAGAACACCGGGGAGCTGTTTTTT	CSARWQNTGELFF	TRBJ2-2	NA	medium-sized	TRBV20-1
TGTGCCAGCAGTTCCCTACGAACAACTAATGAAAAACTGTTTTTT	CASSSLRTTNEKLFF	TRBJ1-4	NA	medium-sized	TRBV27
TGTGCCAGCGTATTCGGAGCGGGGAACCGAGAGACCCAGTACTTC	CASVFGAGNRETQYF	TRBJ2-5	TRBD2	medium-sized	TRBV6-1
TGTGCCAGCAGTTTGACAGGGGCGAATTCACCCCTCCACTTT	CASSLTGANSPLHF	TRBJ1-6	TRBD1	few	TRBV6-5
TGTGCCAGCAGCAAAGCAGGAGGGGAAGCTTTCTTT	CASSKAGGEAFF	TRBJ1-1	NA	many	TRBV21-1
TGTGCCAGCAGCTTGGAGGGTATAATGAACACTGAAGCTTTCTTT	CASSLEGIMNTEAFF	TRBJ1-1	NA	medium-sized	TRBV13
TGCGCCAGCAGCCTCGCCGCGGCTGAATCACCCCTCCACTTT	CASSLAAAESPLHF	TRBJ1-6	NA	large	TRBV4-3
TGCGCCAGCAGCTATAGCGGGGGGGCGGATGAGACCCAGTACTTC	CASSYSGGADETQYF	TRBJ2-5	TRBD2	hyperexpanded	TRBV4-2
TGTGCCATCAGTGCTCAGCATAGCAATCAGCCCCAGCATTTT	CAISAQHSNQPQHF	TRBJ1-5	NA	large	TRBV10-3
TGCGCCAGCAGCCAAGCTTCGGACGAAAAACTGTTTTTT	CASSQASDEKLFF	TRBJ1-4	NA	NA	TRBV4-3
TGTGCCAGCAGCCCTTCGGGGGACAGGAACTATGGCTACACCTTC	CASSPSGDRNYGYTF	TRBJ1-2	TRBD1	large	TRBV6-5
TGCGCCAGCAGTGAGTCATTCAGGACTGAAGCTTTCTTT	CASSESFRTEAFF	TRBJ1-1	NA	few	TRBV10-1
TGTGCCAGCAAATGGACTAGCGGCACCGGGGAGCTGTTTTTT	CASKWTSGTGELFF	TRBJ2-2	NA	medium-sized	TRBV21-1
TGTGCCAGCAGCCCTGGACCCTTAAGGGAGCAGTACTTC	CASSPGPLREQYF	TRBJ2-7	NA	medium-sized	TRBV7-2
TGCGCCAGCAGCCAAGATCCCGCAGCCCCCTACGAGCAGTACTTC	CASSQDPAAPYEQYF	TRBJ2-7	NA	large	TRBV4-3
TGCGCCAGCAGCTTGTCCGGGGTTGGTGGAAACACCATATATTTT	CASSLSGVGGNTIYF	TRBJ1-3	NA	medium-sized	TRBV5-1
TGTGCCAGCAGCCAAAGGGGTCGAGGAACAGATACGCAGTATTTT	CASSQRGRGTDTQYF	TRBJ2-3	NA	large	TRBV13
TGTGCCAGCGGGGTACCGGACAGGACCCTTTTCGAGGATACGCAGTATTTT	CASGVPDRTLFEDTQYF	TRBJ2-3	TRBD1	medium-sized	TRBV28
TGCGCCAGCAGCCCTGACGGGAATTCACCCCTCCACTTT	CASSPDGNSPLHF	TRBJ1-6	NA	large	TRBV4-3
TGCGCCAGCAGCCTGTTCAAAAAACTGAACACTGAAGCTTTCTTT	CASSLFKKLNTEAFF	TRBJ1-1	NA	medium-sized	TRBV4-3